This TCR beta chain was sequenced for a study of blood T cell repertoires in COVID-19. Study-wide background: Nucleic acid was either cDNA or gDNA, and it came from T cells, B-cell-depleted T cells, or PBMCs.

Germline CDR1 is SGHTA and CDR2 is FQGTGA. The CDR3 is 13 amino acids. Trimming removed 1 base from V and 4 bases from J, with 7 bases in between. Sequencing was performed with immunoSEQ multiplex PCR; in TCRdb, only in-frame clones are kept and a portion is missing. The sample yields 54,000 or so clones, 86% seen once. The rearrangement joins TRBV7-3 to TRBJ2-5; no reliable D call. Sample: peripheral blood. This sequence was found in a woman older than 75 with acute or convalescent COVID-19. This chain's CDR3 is CASSLIARETQYF. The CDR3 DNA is TGTGCCAGCAGCTTAATAGCTCGAGAGACCCAGTACTTC.